The clone carrying this T cell receptor (beta chain) was seen a few times. Its antigen remains unknown. CDR3 size: 14 residues. V gave up 3 bases and J gave up 6 bases; unmatched junction bases: 4. Germline-derived CDR1 and CDR2 are SGHRS and YFSETQ. These data are taken from a study of early T cells in non-severe SARS-CoV-2 infection. About the research overall: Chains were not paired, and sequencing was done on bulk RNA from unsorted whole blood.

Unique molecular identifiers were affixed to single, distinct cDNA molecules. TCRdb itself ran the 5' RACE reads through MiXCR, one entry per CDR3 protein. The table lists tens of thousands of distinct CDR3 sequences, 9.4% of them singletons. The study's findings and limits: Using VDJdb, the matching emphasized anti-spike CD8 responses while missing private and CD4 specificities.

This receptor was obtained from an adult who was a healthcare worker with PCR-confirmed SARS-CoV-2 infection or an uninfected control (not recorded which). The chain joins TRBV5-1 to TRBJ1-4, with 8 bases that match TRBD1. Sequences were derived from whole blood, sampled at baseline. The CDR3: CASSSGGLDEKLFF. As DNA, the CDR3 is TGCGCCAGCAGCTCAGGGGGCCTGGATGAAAAACTGTTTTTT.